This entry describes one T cell receptor beta chain. Assay: immunoSEQ multiplex PCR; the TCRdb copy retains only in-frame clones and omits some. The sample contains around 160,000 clones, 94% of which appear only once. From germline, CDR1 is SGDLS and CDR2 YYNGEE. With 4 bases removed from V and 9 bases from J, the gap between germline ends came to 19 bases. This CDR3 is built from 15 residues. This sample was taken from a study of T cell responses to AZD1222 COVID-19 vaccine. The sequencing here drew on peripheral blood, taken on day 0 of AZD1222 vaccination. The V call is TRBV9, the J call TRBJ2-2, with D possibly matching TRBD2 (6 bases). The clonotype was recovered from an adult in good health. This CDR3 is CASSPTGEVSRELFF. The CDR3 bases are TGTGCCAGCAGCCCGACCGGGGAGGTATCGAGGGAGCTGTTTTTT. Using reference TRBV9 and TRBJ2-2 for the parts outside the CDR3, the full variable domain is DSGVTQTPKHLITATGQRVTLRCSPRSGDLSVYWYQQSLDQGLQFLIQYYNGEERAKGNILERFSAQQFPDLHSELNLSSLELGDSALYFCASSPTGEVSRELFFGEGSRLTVL.